One and the same sample provided the 4 T cell receptor beta chains below, sequenced in a study of early T cells in non-severe SARS-CoV-2 infection. In TCRdb, the 5' RACE reads were re-called with MiXCR into one record per CDR3 protein. Among approximately 50,000 distinct CDR3 sequences listed, about 7.8% were seen once. The sample was whole blood. The receptors stem from an adult who was a healthcare worker with PCR-confirmed SARS-CoV-2 infection or an uninfected control (not recorded which).

This clonotype was picked up many times. The chain uses TRBV29-1 and TRBJ2-1; 7 bases agree with TRBD1. This CDR3 region has 12 residues. Germline CDR1 SQVTM, CDR2 ANQGSEA. V trimming: 2 bases; J trimming: 9 bases; junction bases outside the gene matches: 4. CDR3 amino acids: CSVEKYRGEQFF. In DNA, the CDR3 is TGCAGCGTTGAAAAATACAGGGGTGAGCAGTTCTTC.

This clonotype was counted many times. This chain uses TRBV28 with TRBJ1-6, with 9 bases identical to TRBD1. Trimming at V came to 4 bases and at J to 7 bases, leaving 8 bases not matched to a gene. This CDR3 is built from 16 residues. Germline V CDR1 and CDR2: MDHEN, SYDVKM. As DNA, the CDR3 is TGTGCCAGCAGTTGGGGACAGGGTAGGGGAAATTCACCCCTCCACTTT. This gives the protein CASSWGQGRGNSPLHF.

In this sample, this clonotype turned up many times. The chain is built from TRBV2 and TRBJ2-7; no clear D. Germline CDR1 SNHLY, CDR2 FYNNEI. V lost 3 bases and J 4 bases, leaving 7 bases between the germline ends. The CDR3 runs 12 residues. The CDR3 DNA is TGTGCCAGCAGTGAGGTCTTTTACGAGCAGTACTTC. Its translation is CASSEVFYEQYF.

There are many counts of this clonotype. The chain carries TRBV19 and TRBJ1-5; TRBD1 agrees at 7 bases. V trimming: 3 bases; J trimming: 1 base; junction bases outside the gene matches: 9. The CDR3 is made up of 17 amino acids. The germline V gene encodes CDR1 LNHDA and CDR2 SQIVND (reference sequence). The CDR3 region has the DNA TGTGCCAGTAGTATCTTACGGACAGGCCTAAGCAATCAGCCCCAGCATTTT. Translated: CASSILRTGLSNQPQHF.